This is a list of T cell receptor beta chains from one sample in a study of T cell responses to AZD1222 COVID-19 vaccine. Produced via immunoSEQ multiplex PCR; TCRdb's table is partial and in-frame only. The sample gives about 170,000 clones, around 89% of which show up once; 6.5% to 7% is in the top ten. The sample here was peripheral blood, taken on day 0 of AZD1222 vaccination. Source of these receptors: an adult in good health. The CDR3 runs from the conserved cysteine through the conserved F or W. The D gene is left open where the match is weak. A row's size may be missing; if present it is once, few, many or a size class.

v_call: TRBV21-1
j_call: TRBJ2-2
d_call: NA
cdr3_length: 14
clone_size: NA
cdr3_nt: TGTGCCAGTAAGGACAGCTTGGACACCGGGGAGCTGTTTTTT
cdr3_aa: CASKDSLDTGELFF

v_call: TRBV14
j_call: TRBJ1-3
d_call: NA
cdr3_length: 15
clone_size: NA
cdr3_nt: TGTGCCAGCAGCCGAGGGGTAGCCTCTGGAAACACCATATATTTT
cdr3_aa: CASSRGVASGNTIYF

v_call: TRBV5-5
j_call: TRBJ2-1
d_call: NA
cdr3_length: 15
clone_size: NA
cdr3_nt: TGTGCCAGCAGCTTGTGGGGTACGTACTACAATGAGCAGTTCTTC
cdr3_aa: CASSLWGTYYNEQFF

v_call: TRBV6-2/TRBV6-3
j_call: TRBJ2-3
d_call: NA
cdr3_length: 15
clone_size: NA
cdr3_nt: TGTGCCAGCAGCTCCGGGACACGGGTCACAGATACGCAGTATTTT
cdr3_aa: CASSSGTRVTDTQYF

v_call: TRBV29-1
j_call: TRBJ2-5
d_call: NA
cdr3_length: 13
clone_size: NA
cdr3_nt: TGCAGCTCTGGCAGAAACTTCCAAGAGACCCAGTACTTC
cdr3_aa: CSSGRNFQETQYF

v_call: TRBV3-1/TRBV3-2
j_call: TRBJ1-2
d_call: TRBD1
cdr3_length: 16
clone_size: once
cdr3_nt: TGTGCCAGCAGCCCCCCAGCCGGACAGGGGGGCGCCGGGTACACCTTC
cdr3_aa: CASSPPAGQGGAGYTF

v_call: TRBV20-1
j_call: TRBJ2-5
d_call: NA
cdr3_length: 11
clone_size: NA
cdr3_nt: TGCAGTGCTAGAGCAGCAGGGACCCAGTACTTC
cdr3_aa: CSARAAGTQYF

v_call: TRBV27
j_call: TRBJ1-5
d_call: NA
cdr3_length: 14
clone_size: NA
cdr3_nt: TGTGCCAGCAGTTTATCCCCACCCAATCAGCCCCAGCATTTT
cdr3_aa: CASSLSPPNQPQHF

v_call: TRBV19
j_call: TRBJ1-1
d_call: NA
cdr3_length: 13
clone_size: NA
cdr3_nt: TGTGCCAGTAGTACCACAAGGGGAACTGAAGCTTTCTTT
cdr3_aa: CASSTTRGTEAFF

v_call: TRBV7-8
j_call: TRBJ2-1
d_call: NA
cdr3_length: 12
clone_size: NA
cdr3_nt: TGTGCCAGCAGTCGGCCGTCCCCCCCTCAGTTCTTC
cdr3_aa: CASSRPSPPQFF

v_call: TRBV28
j_call: TRBJ2-3
d_call: NA
cdr3_length: 14
clone_size: NA
cdr3_nt: TGTGCCAGCAGTTTCGGGCTAGCCCGGGATACGCAGTATTTT
cdr3_aa: CASSFGLARDTQYF

v_call: TRBV6-5
j_call: TRBJ1-6
d_call: TRBD1
cdr3_length: 14
clone_size: NA
cdr3_nt: TGTGCCAGCAGCCGACAGGGGGATAATTCACCCCTCCACTTT
cdr3_aa: CASSRQGDNSPLHF

v_call: TRBV11-3
j_call: TRBJ2-3
d_call: TRBD2
cdr3_length: 13
clone_size: NA
cdr3_nt: TGTGCCAGCAGCTCCTCGGGGGGGGATACGCAGTATTTT
cdr3_aa: CASSSSGGDTQYF

v_call: TRBV7-3
j_call: TRBJ2-3
d_call: TRBD1
cdr3_length: 14
clone_size: NA
cdr3_nt: TGTGCCAGCAGCTTAGGGACAGGGTCAGATACGCAGTATTTT
cdr3_aa: CASSLGTGSDTQYF

v_call: TRBV11-3
j_call: TRBJ2-1
d_call: NA
cdr3_length: 17
clone_size: NA
cdr3_nt: TGTGCCAGCAGCTTAGGAGTGGCGGGGAGCTCCTACAATGAGCAGTTCTTC
cdr3_aa: CASSLGVAGSSYNEQFF

v_call: TRBV24-1
j_call: TRBJ2-5
d_call: NA
cdr3_length: 14
clone_size: NA
cdr3_nt: TGTGCCACCAGTGATGGGCAGTCATCGGAGACCCAGTACTTC
cdr3_aa: CATSDGQSSETQYF

v_call: TRBV6-4
j_call: TRBJ1-6
d_call: NA
cdr3_length: 13
clone_size: NA
cdr3_nt: TGTGCCAGCAGCATACCCTATAATTCACCCCTCCACTTT
cdr3_aa: CASSIPYNSPLHF

v_call: TRBV7-8
j_call: TRBJ1-2
d_call: NA
cdr3_length: 15
clone_size: once
cdr3_nt: TGTGCCAGCAGCTTGGCCTCGACAGGACTCTATGGCTACACCTTC
cdr3_aa: CASSLASTGLYGYTF

v_call: TRBV11-2
j_call: TRBJ1-3
d_call: NA
cdr3_length: 17
clone_size: NA
cdr3_nt: TGTGCCAGCAGCTTAGGGCCCCGGGTGGATTCTGGAAACACCATATATTTT
cdr3_aa: CASSLGPRVDSGNTIYF

v_call: TRBV7-3
j_call: TRBJ2-1
d_call: NA
cdr3_length: 12
clone_size: NA
cdr3_nt: TGTGCCAGCAGCTCCCCTGGCAATGAGCAGTTCTTC
cdr3_aa: CASSSPGNEQFF

v_call: TRBV6-1
j_call: TRBJ1-5
d_call: NA
cdr3_length: 16
clone_size: NA
cdr3_nt: TGTGCCAGCAGTGAATTATGGGTGGGTGCGAATCAGCCCCAGCATTTT
cdr3_aa: CASSELWVGANQPQHF

v_call: TRBV6-6
j_call: TRBJ2-2
d_call: NA
cdr3_length: 13
clone_size: NA
cdr3_nt: TGTGCCAGCAGGGACAGAGACACCGGGGAGCTGTTTTTT
cdr3_aa: CASRDRDTGELFF

v_call: TRBV7-2
j_call: TRBJ1-2
d_call: TRBD1
cdr3_length: 16
clone_size: few
cdr3_nt: TGTGCCAGCAGCTTACCGGGACAGCTTAGTTTCTATGGCTACACCTTC
cdr3_aa: CASSLPGQLSFYGYTF

v_call: TRBV29-1
j_call: TRBJ2-3
d_call: NA
cdr3_length: 13
clone_size: NA
cdr3_nt: TGCAGCGTTGATTCAGGGGCAATGTTTACGCAGTATTTT
cdr3_aa: CSVDSGAMFTQYF

v_call: TRBV5-5
j_call: TRBJ2-5
d_call: NA
cdr3_length: 16
clone_size: once
cdr3_nt: TGTGCCAGCAGCTTCAGTGGTAGCCCCAGCGTTTGGACCCAGTACTTC
cdr3_aa: CASSFSGSPSVWTQYF

v_call: TRBV5-8
j_call: TRBJ1-2
d_call: NA
cdr3_length: 13
clone_size: NA
cdr3_nt: TGTGCCAGCAGCTTGAGGTCCCTCTATGGCTACACCTTC
cdr3_aa: CASSLRSLYGYTF

v_call: TRBV6-5
j_call: TRBJ2-7
d_call: NA
cdr3_length: 14
clone_size: NA
cdr3_nt: TGTGCCAGCAGTTACGGCAGGCGTGGGTACGAGCAGTACTTC
cdr3_aa: CASSYGRRGYEQYF

v_call: TRBV3-1/TRBV3-2
j_call: TRBJ1-5
d_call: NA
cdr3_length: 14
clone_size: NA
cdr3_nt: TGTGCCAGCAGCCAAGAAGGTCCCAATCAGCCCCAGCATTTT
cdr3_aa: CASSQEGPNQPQHF

v_call: TRBV28
j_call: TRBJ2-4
d_call: TRBD1
cdr3_length: 18
clone_size: NA
cdr3_nt: TGTGCCAGCAGTTTTTCAGAGGGCAGGGGGCTGGCCAAAAACATTCAGTACTTC
cdr3_aa: CASSFSEGRGLAKNIQYF

v_call: TRBV5-4
j_call: TRBJ2-7
d_call: NA
cdr3_length: 15
clone_size: NA
cdr3_nt: TGTGCCAGCAGCACCTACCGAGGGACGGCCTACGAGCAGTACTTC
cdr3_aa: CASSTYRGTAYEQYF

v_call: TRBV4-1
j_call: TRBJ1-1
d_call: NA
cdr3_length: 14
clone_size: NA
cdr3_nt: TGCGCCAGCAGCCTTTCGGAGGAGAACACTGAAGCTTTCTTT
cdr3_aa: CASSLSEENTEAFF

v_call: TRBV7-2
j_call: TRBJ1-3
d_call: NA
cdr3_length: 15
clone_size: NA
cdr3_nt: TGTGCCAGCAGCTTAGTGGGCGCATCTGGAAACACCATATATTTT
cdr3_aa: CASSLVGASGNTIYF

v_call: TRBV7-2
j_call: TRBJ1-2
d_call: TRBD1
cdr3_length: 15
clone_size: NA
cdr3_nt: TGTGCCAGCAGCCTTGGACAGGGAGCCTACTATGGCTACACCTTC
cdr3_aa: CASSLGQGAYYGYTF

v_call: TRBV6-5
j_call: TRBJ2-5
d_call: NA
cdr3_length: 13
clone_size: NA
cdr3_nt: TGTGCCAGCAGCTCTGTCAGACGGGAGACCCAGTACTTC
cdr3_aa: CASSSVRRETQYF

v_call: TRBV28
j_call: TRBJ1-2
d_call: NA
cdr3_length: 16
clone_size: NA
cdr3_nt: TGTGCCAGCAGTCGCTCGAAATTTCAGCTCCTCTATGGCTACACCTTC
cdr3_aa: CASSRSKFQLLYGYTF

v_call: TRBV15
j_call: TRBJ2-2
d_call: NA
cdr3_length: 15
clone_size: NA
cdr3_nt: TGTGCCGTCTCCACCTCCCGGGGACACACCGGGGAGCTGTTTTTT
cdr3_aa: CAVSTSRGHTGELFF

v_call: TRBV7-3
j_call: TRBJ2-1
d_call: NA
cdr3_length: 15
clone_size: few
cdr3_nt: TGTGCCAGCAGCTATACGGTGGGGGAGTACAATGAGCAGTTCTTC
cdr3_aa: CASSYTVGEYNEQFF

v_call: TRBV27
j_call: TRBJ1-2
d_call: NA
cdr3_length: 15
clone_size: once
cdr3_nt: TGTGCCAGCAGTTTTAGTGGGGCTAATAACTATGGCTACACCTTC
cdr3_aa: CASSFSGANNYGYTF

v_call: TRBV19
j_call: TRBJ2-2
d_call: NA
cdr3_length: 14
clone_size: NA
cdr3_nt: TGTGCCAGTAGTTCGGCCATCCAAAACGGGGAGCTGTTTTTT
cdr3_aa: CASSSAIQNGELFF

v_call: TRBV5-4
j_call: TRBJ1-2
d_call: NA
cdr3_length: 14
clone_size: NA
cdr3_nt: TGTGCCAGCCGATCGGACAGAAGGTTTTATGGCTACACCTTC
cdr3_aa: CASRSDRRFYGYTF

v_call: TRBV6-5
j_call: TRBJ1-6
d_call: NA
cdr3_length: 14
clone_size: NA
cdr3_nt: TGTGCCACTATGGGACCGGGTTACAATTCACCCCTCCACTTT
cdr3_aa: CATMGPGYNSPLHF

v_call: TRBV13
j_call: TRBJ2-7
d_call: TRBD2
cdr3_length: 16
clone_size: NA
cdr3_nt: TGTGCCAGCAGCTTAGGCAGGCTAGCGGGGGCCTACGAGCAGTACTTC
cdr3_aa: CASSLGRLAGAYEQYF

v_call: TRBV9
j_call: TRBJ2-1
d_call: NA
cdr3_length: 12
clone_size: NA
cdr3_nt: TGTGCCAGCAGCGTACAGGACAATGAGCAGTTCTTC
cdr3_aa: CASSVQDNEQFF

v_call: TRBV9
j_call: TRBJ1-1
d_call: NA
cdr3_length: 14
clone_size: NA
cdr3_nt: TGTGCCAGCAGCGTAGACAGCCACAACACTGAAGCTTTCTTT
cdr3_aa: CASSVDSHNTEAFF

v_call: TRBV3-1/TRBV3-2
j_call: TRBJ1-2
d_call: NA
cdr3_length: 12
clone_size: NA
cdr3_nt: TGTGCCAGCAGCCCTGGAGGGGGGAACTACACCTTC
cdr3_aa: CASSPGGGNYTF

v_call: TRBV28
j_call: TRBJ1-3
d_call: NA
cdr3_length: 13
clone_size: NA
cdr3_nt: TGTGCCAGCAGTTCTCGGGGGGGAAACACCATATATTTT
cdr3_aa: CASSSRGGNTIYF

v_call: TRBV28
j_call: TRBJ2-7
d_call: TRBD1
cdr3_length: 12
clone_size: NA
cdr3_nt: TGTGCCAGCAGTTCCACAGGGGTCGAGCAGTACTTC
cdr3_aa: CASSSTGVEQYF

v_call: TRBV5-6
j_call: TRBJ2-7
d_call: NA
cdr3_length: 17
clone_size: NA
cdr3_nt: TGTGCCAGCAGCCCCGGCCCTCCTAGCACCCTCTCCTACGAGCAGTACTTC
cdr3_aa: CASSPGPPSTLSYEQYF

v_call: TRBV7-3
j_call: TRBJ1-1
d_call: NA
cdr3_length: 16
clone_size: NA
cdr3_nt: TGTGCCAGCAGCTTAGGGGCCGACATCAGGAACACTGAAGCTTTCTTT
cdr3_aa: CASSLGADIRNTEAFF